What follows is one T cell receptor beta chain and its context. The antigen remains unidentified. The PCR made use of 60 Vbeta and 13 Jbeta primers. Clones were sequenced by immunoSEQ multiplex PCR, and TCRdb holds only the in-frame ones, with some missing. This sample has around 110,000 clones, with less than 80% found just once. The V gene's germline CDR1 is SQVTM and CDR2 ANQGSEA. The CDR3 covers 12 residues. Trimming removed 3 bases from V and 14 bases from J; junction bases left unmatched: 4. This sample was included in a study of cytomegalovirus exposure and HLA in healthy donors. Study in general: Roughly 180 million T cells yielded roughly 100 million unique TCR beta sequences, as an earlier analysis found. Early released data comprised around 79 million unique TCRs from HLA-typed donors. Study-level results: In vitro, three CMV-associated chains proved specific for CMV antigens.

The TCR comes from a man under 40 in good health and CMV-seronegative. Material for sequencing was PBMCs. The gene calls are TRBV29-1 and TRBJ2-2, with 12 nucleotides matching TRBD2. CDR3 sequence reads: CSVDLAGGPLFF. The DNA for the CDR3 is TGCAGCGTTGATCTAGCGGGGGGGCCCCTGTTTTTT.